The 23 T cell receptor beta chains in this list originate from one sample, sequenced in a study of cytomegalovirus exposure and HLA in healthy donors. The PCR made use of 60 Vbeta and 13 Jbeta primers. Here immunoSEQ multiplex PCR was the method, and the copy in TCRdb shows in-frame clones only, minus some. Of about 120,000 clones in the sample, 77% were seen once. Input material: PBMCs. The origin of the receptors is a man between 18 and 29 years old in good health and CMV-seropositive.

This clone was seen a handful of times. The V and J genes are TRBV12-5 and TRBJ2-7, with TRBD2 identical over 8 bases. This CDR3 spans 17 amino acids. The V gene's germline CDR1 is LGHNT and CDR2 FRNRAP. V gave up 2 bases and J gave up 6 bases; unmatched junction bases: 15. CDR3 protein: CASGLKNWTSRGSEQYF. CDR3 bases: TGTGCTAGTGGTTTGAAAAACTGGACTAGCCGCGGCTCCGAGCAGTACTTC.

The chain uses TRBV19 and TRBJ2-1, with 10 bases identical to TRBD2. The CDR3 is 15 residues long. Germline V lookup: CDR1 LNHDA, CDR2 SQIVND (reference sequence). V trimming: 5 bases; J trimming: 2 bases; junction bases outside the gene matches: 3. CDR3 region: CASSPTSGAYNEQFF. The CDR3 DNA is TGTGCCAGTAGTCCTACTAGCGGGGCCTACAATGAGCAGTTCTTC.

This clone was seen only a few times. The chain carries TRBV2 and TRBJ2-7, with D maybe TRBD1 (6 bases). This CDR3 comprises 14 residues. Germline CDR1 is SNHLY and CDR2 is FYNNEI. V lost 6 bases and J lost 6, with 18 bases in between. In DNA form, the CDR3 reads TGTGCCAGCAGCGAACTAACAGGGTATGGCGAGCAGTACTTC. It is translated as CASSELTGYGEQYF.

This sequence joins TRBV6-5 and TRBJ1-1, with TRBD1 matching 8 bases. The CDR3 contains 12 residues. V was pared by 5 bases and J by 11 bases, with 7 bases of the junction left unmatched. The germline gives CDR1 MNHEY, CDR2 SVGAGI. DNA of the CDR3: TGTGCCAGCAGTCAGGACAGGGCGAAGGCTTTCTTT. Amino acid sequence: CASSQDRAKAFF.

This chain joins TRBV6-4 and TRBJ1-1; tentative D call: TRBD1 (6 bases). This CDR3 comprises 14 residues. V was pared by 10 bases and J by 0 bases, with 15 bases between. CDR1 is MRHNA, CDR2 SNTAGT, per germline. CDR3 in amino acids: CATKTGPMNTEAFF. The CDR3 bases are TGTGCCACCAAGACAGGTCCTATGAACACTGAAGCTTTCTTT.

The chain combines TRBV29-1 with TRBJ2-1; a weak D match, TRBD2 (7 bases). The CDR3 has 16 residues. Per germline, CDR1 SQVTM and CDR2 ANQGSEA. V dropped 7 bases and J dropped 9 bases, with 28 bases sitting between them. The CDR3 loop is CSGRGEISGPGLEQFF. The CDR3 DNA sequence: TGCAGCGGAAGGGGGGAGATTAGCGGGCCCGGACTTGAGCAGTTCTTC.

The J gene is TRBJ2-1, the V gene TRBV19; TRBD2 agrees at 11 bases. Germline CDR1 and CDR2: LNHDA and SQIVND (reference sequence). This CDR3 is 18 amino acids long. J lost 7 bases, V lost 4 bases, and 15 bases had no gene match. The CDR3 spells CASSRYTLLAGDENEQFF. The DNA for the CDR3 is TGTGCCAGTAGTAGGTATACGTTACTAGCGGGAGATGAGAATGAGCAGTTCTTC.

This clone was detected only once. One end of the junction is discordant with germline, which a read error may explain. The CDR3 protein is CASRHTSGANGLTF. The DNA for the CDR3 is TGTGCCAGCAGACATACCTCTGGGGCCAACGGCCTGACTTTC. The V gene is TRBV5-4, the J gene TRBJ2-6; maybe TRBD1 (5 bases). CDR3 length: 14 residues. Germline V CDR1 and CDR2: SGHNT, YYREEE (reference sequence).

The chain is built from TRBV2 and TRBJ2-3; TRBD2 aligns across 9 bases. The V segment lost 2 bases and the J segment 1 base; nucleotides outside the gene matches: 4. Germline CDR1 is SNHLY and CDR2 is FYNNEI. The CDR3 spans 16 residues. The CDR3 DNA follows: TGTGCCAGCAGTGAACTCCCTAGCGGGGGCACAGATACGCAGTATTTT. It translates to CASSELPSGGTDTQYF.

There are a few counts of this clone. The chain combines TRBV5-5 with TRBJ2-7; 10 bases are shared with TRBD1. The trim removed 4 bases at V and 3 bases at J, leaving 7 bases unmatched. Germline values: CDR1 SGHKS, CDR2 YYEKEE (reference sequence). The length of the CDR3 is 15 residues. CDR3 bases: TGTGCCAGCAGCCCGACCGGGACAGGGGTCTACGAGCAGTACTTC. This translates into CASSPTGTGVYEQYF.

The chain carries TRBV6-1 and TRBJ2-2; D is uncertain. The V end lost 6 bases, the J end lost 4 bases, and 6 bases lay between the germline ends. Germline V lookup: CDR1 MNHNS, CDR2 SASEGT. The CDR3 totals 12 residues. For the CDR3, the DNA is TGTGCCAGCAGCCTCGTCACCGGGGAGCTGTTTTTT. Translation: CASSLVTGELFF.

CDR3 protein: CASSPFGRHNEQFF. The CDR3 nucleotides are TGTGCCAGCAGCCCTTTTGGGAGGCACAATGAGCAGTTCTTC. The chain carries TRBV7-2 and TRBJ2-1; a weak D match, TRBD2 (6 bases). Trimming cost V 5 bases and J 5 bases, with 13 bases left between them. CDR1 is SGHTA and CDR2 is FQGNSA in the germline V gene. The CDR3 extends over 14 amino acids.

This clone has only a few counts. The gene calls are TRBV5-1 and TRBJ1-4; 7 bases fit TRBD1. The germline gives CDR1 SGHRS, CDR2 YFSETQ. After removal of 0 bases from V and 8 bases from J, the junction contained 10 bases not matched to a gene. The CDR3 covers 16 residues. This chain's CDR3 is CASSLGIQGLKEKLFF. CDR3 nucleotide sequence: TGCGCCAGCAGCTTGGGTATACAGGGGCTTAAGGAAAAACTGTTTTTT.

The rearrangement links TRBV5-6 to TRBJ1-2; D perhaps matches TRBD1 (6 bases). The length of the CDR3 is 16 residues. Trimming shortened V by 4 bases and J by 0 bases, and 16 bases separated the two germline ends. Germline assignment: CDR1 SGHDT and CDR2 YYEEEE. In nucleotides, the CDR3 is TGTGCCAGCAGCCCTGAGGTCAGGGGAGCTAACTATGGCTACACCTTC. It translates to CASSPEVRGANYGYTF.

The CDR3 DNA reads TGTGCCAGCAGCGTCAACAGCCTTCGATCCGCTGGCTACACCTTC. Translated: CASSVNSLRSAGYTF. This chain connects TRBV7-9 to TRBJ1-2, with D hard to call. V dropped 5 bases and J dropped 7 bases, with 20 bases sitting between them. Germline V gene lookup returns CDR1 SEHNR and CDR2 FQNEAQ (reference sequence). The CDR3 has 15 amino acids.

The chain combines TRBV28 with TRBJ2-1; 8 bases map to TRBD2. CDR1 is MDHEN and CDR2 is SYDVKM in the germline V gene. Losses at the gene ends were 3 bases for V and 3 bases for J; bases not matched to a gene: 1. The CDR3 covers 14 residues. CDR3 residues: CASSLLAGYNEQFF. The CDR3 nucleotides are TGTGCCAGCAGTTTGCTAGCGGGCTACAATGAGCAGTTCTTC.

The chain links TRBV6-6 to TRBJ1-1; unclear D gene. The CDR3 has 13 residues. Germline V gene sequence: CDR1 MNHNY, CDR2 SVGAGI (reference sequence). V was pared by 2 bases and J by 1 base, with 5 bases between. CDR3 DNA sequence: TGTGCCAGCAGTTACGGCCAGAACACTGAAGCTTTCTTT. It specifies CASSYGQNTEAFF.

This clone was seen a few times. The chain joins TRBV2 to TRBJ1-1; D gene ambiguous. The germline CDR1 and CDR2 sequences are SNHLY and FYNNEI. Trimming pared 7 bases from V and 1 base from J, leaving 13 bases between. The CDR3 contains 14 residues. The CDR3 loop is CASTLALGNTEAFF. The CDR3 DNA reads TGTGCCAGCACTTTGGCCCTTGGGAACACTGAAGCTTTCTTT.

A few counts support this clone. V is TRBV4-1 and J is TRBJ1-6, with D hard to call. The length of the CDR3 is 15 residues. CDR1 is MGHRA and CDR2 is YSYEKL in the germline V gene. Trimming cost V 0 bases and J 4 bases, with 7 bases left between them. Here the CDR3 reads CASSQDGRYNSPLHF. The CDR3 nucleotides read TGCGCCAGCAGCCAAGATGGCAGGTATAATTCACCCCTCCACTTT.

This rearrangement joins TRBV6-1 to TRBJ2-5, with 7 bases that match TRBD1. From germline, CDR1 is MNHNS and CDR2 SASEGT. The CDR3 spans 11 residues. With 6 bases clipped from V and 5 bases from J, the junction kept 0 bases outside the gene matches. The CDR3 nucleotides read TGTGCCAGCAGGGACAGGGAGACCCAGTACTTC. It encodes CASRDRETQYF.

The V gene is TRBV28, the J gene TRBJ1-4; 9 bases are shared with TRBD1. With 5 bases clipped from V and 6 bases from J, the junction kept 7 bases outside the gene matches. The CDR3 is 15 amino acids. Germline CDR1 reads MDHEN; CDR2 reads SYDVKM. Here the CDR3 DNA reads TGTGCCAGCAGTATCGGACAGGGGCGTGATGAAAAACTGTTTTTT. Amino acids: CASSIGQGRDEKLFF.

This clone was detected once. This rearrangement joins TRBV11-1 to TRBJ2-1; 11 bases align to TRBD2. CDR1 and CDR2 (germline): SGHAT, FQDESV (reference sequence). The CDR3 is 14 residues long. V lost 6 bases, J lost 10 bases, and 8 bases stayed unmatched. CDR3 in amino acids: CASRSRTSGYEQFF. The CDR3 DNA reads TGTGCCAGCAGATCCCGGACTAGCGGGTACGAGCAGTTCTTC.

This clone was seen just once. The CDR3 reads CASGLVLGLAGGRQETQYF. The CDR3 DNA is TGTGCTAGTGGTTTGGTACTAGGGCTAGCGGGAGGGCGCCAAGAGACCCAGTACTTC. The chain recombines TRBV12-5 with TRBJ2-5; TRBD2 aligns across 12 bases. Germline V CDR1 and CDR2: LGHNT, FRNRAP. J was trimmed by 1 base and V by 0 bases; bases with no gene match: 9. The CDR3 runs to 19 residues.